This T cell receptor (beta chain) was recovered during a study of shared clonotypes between healthy human individuals. Study observations and caveats: Naive subsets, compared against memory subsets, generally had larger estimated richness values. Shared across several donors were around 5% of the naive CD4 clonotypes.

A remark on this clone: Its antigen is not identified.

Trimming left V 4 bases short and J 5 bases short, with 15 bases between. CDR1 is MGHDK, CDR2 SYGVNS, per germline. This CDR3 has 14 amino acids. Here immunoSEQ multiplex PCR was the method, and the copy in TCRdb shows in-frame clones only, minus some. The table includes 600,000 to 750,000 clones, about 90% detected once. The receptor's source is a young man in good health. Some clones in this sample may be carry-over from other donors' samples. The chain has TRBV25-1 and TRBJ2-7; D is tentatively TRBD1 or TRBD2 (5 bases each). Sequenced: memory CD8+ T cells from PBMCs. Stated subset: CD45RO+ cells pooled with CCR7-negative TemRA cells. CDR3: CASSGPWDGDEQYF. The CDR3 nucleotides read TGTGCCAGCAGTGGCCCTTGGGACGGTGACGAGCAGTACTTC.